Here is one T cell receptor (beta chain) with its context. Its antigen is as yet unknown. This CDR3 is built from 15 residues. CDR1 KGHSH and CDR2 LQKENI come from the germline V gene. V lost 2 bases and J 4 bases, leaving 14 bases between the germline ends. These data originate in a study of cytomegalovirus exposure and HLA in healthy donors. Generated by immunoSEQ multiplex PCR, the TCRdb table keeps only in-frame clones and is missing some. The profile covers 45,000 to 70,000 clones, with 93% appearing a single time and approximately 5.5% taken by the ten largest. Broader study findings: The study designated 150 or so TCR beta chains cytomegalovirus-associated.

Sequenced: PBMCs. The J gene is TRBJ1-2, the V gene TRBV18; unclear D gene. This TCR came from a woman between 18 and 29 years old in good health and CMV-seronegative. The CDR3 DNA reads TGTGCCAGCTCACCAGGGCAGGTATTAATCTATGGCTACACCTTC. Residues: CASSPGQVLIYGYTF.